In its sample, the clone carrying this T cell receptor beta chain was seen a few times. Its antigen remains unknown. This CDR3 comprises 15 residues. V lost 0 bases and J 5 bases, leaving 15 bases between the germline ends. Germline CDR1 is SGHRS and CDR2 is YFSETQ. Repertoires were generated with immunoSEQ multiplex PCR, while TCRdb's copy carries only in-frame clones and drops some. This sample has 25,000 to 35,000 clones, with roughly 77% found just once. The data belong to a study of T cells in narcolepsy. Findings and caveats of the study: Reportedly, autoreactive clonotypes were serially detected in patients' blood but not controls'.

The rearrangement joins TRBV5-1 to TRBJ2-7; D may match TRBD1 or TRBD2 (5 bases each). The material sequenced was CD45RA- memory CD4+ T cells from PBMCs. The clonotype comes from a human donor with narcolepsy. The CDR3 nucleotides read TGCGCCAGCAGCTTGGGTGGGACGGATATTCACGAGCAGTACTTC. Its translation: CASSLGGTDIHEQYF. Combining the CDR3 with reference TRBV5-1 and TRBJ2-7 gives the whole variable domain KAGVTQTPRYLIKTRGQQVTLSCSPISGHRSVSWYQQTPGQGLQFLFEYFSETQRNKGNFPGRFSGRQFSNSRSEMNVSTLELGDSALYLCASSLGGTDIHEQYFGPGTRLTVT.